The 10 T cell receptor beta chains below all came from one sample that was sequenced in a study of regulatory T cells in long-lasting Graves disease (dated by TCRdb to the early 2020s). The intended sense of this specimen's time point label: newly diagnosed GD, antithyroid drugs for less than 3 months. For both TCR sequencing and RNA sequencing, RNA was extracted from PBMCs in TRIzol. Library prep was done by multiplex PCR. Instrument on record: Illumina HiSeq 4000. CDR3 regions were amplified by Arm-PCR with iRepertoire HTBI primers to construct TCR beta libraries. In-frame beta chains were kept once TCRdb had trimmed the public reads at Q25 with fastp and called clones with MiXCR. CDR3 protein sequences are deduplicated, and each keeps its most common genes and DNA. In this sample the table shows about 620,000 distinct CDR3 sequences, 16% of which occur a single time. The ten largest make up roughly 18% of the sample.

This sample also appeared in a second study, on T cells in Graves' hyperthyroidism and ophthalmopathy.

Source: peripheral blood mononuclear cells (PBMCs), taken at new diagnosis, from a patient treated with antithyroid drugs. The receptors originated from a woman in her twenties or thirties with Graves disease. Donor details come from another sample of the same person, matched by shared clones.

This clonotype came up a few times. This rearrangement joins TRBV24-1 to TRBJ2-3; D gene uncertain. The CDR3 covers 17 residues. Germline V gene lookup returns CDR1 KGHDR and CDR2 SFDVKD. Trimming took 5 bases from V and 0 from J, leaving 17 bases between them. CDR3 sequence: CATSASGSAVSTDTQYF. The CDR3, as DNA: TGTGCCACCAGTGCATCAGGCTCCGCAGTTAGCACAGATACGCAGTATTTT.

The chain couples TRBV20-1 to TRBJ2-7; D is unclear. This CDR3 region has 10 residues. The V end was cut by 5 bases, the J end by 7 bases, with 9 bases between. Germline V gene data show CDR1 as DFQATT and CDR2 as SNEGSKA (reference sequence). The CDR3: CSALSGEQYF. CDR3 DNA sequence: TGCAGTGCTCTATCCGGGGAGCAGTACTTC.

Only a few counts were recorded for this clonotype. This may be a read error: a much more frequent sequence differs by one nucleotide. Given the absence of the conserved phenylalanine or tryptophan at the CDR3 end, a read error is likely. This chain connects TRBV11-2 to TRBJ2-7; a possible D gene is TRBD1 (5 bases). The V end lost 5 bases, the J end lost 4 bases, and 18 bases lay between the germline ends. This CDR3 comprises 15 residues. The germline V gene has CDR1 SGHAT and CDR2 FQNNGV. This CDR3 reads CASSRQQAMSYEQYL. The CDR3 bases are TGTGCCAGCAGCCGCCAACAGGCCATGTCGTACGAGCAGTACCTC.

This clonotype was found many times. V gene TRBV24-1 combines with J gene TRBJ2-3, with TRBD2 as a possible D gene (6 bases). This CDR3 has 15 residues. Trimming left V 3 bases short and J 7 bases short, with 16 bases between. Germline V gene lookup returns CDR1 KGHDR and CDR2 SFDVKD. CDR3 region: CATSDPSGGEHTQYF. The CDR3 nucleotides read TGTGCCACCAGTGATCCTAGTGGAGGGGAACATACGCAGTATTTT.

The V and J genes are TRBV27 and TRBJ2-7, with TRBD1 identical over 7 bases. There are 13 residues in the CDR3. Germline V CDR1 and CDR2: MNHEY, SMNVEV (reference sequence). Losses at the gene ends were 5 bases for V and 2 bases for J; bases not matched to a gene: 3. The CDR3 bases are TGTGCCAGCAGTCATCAGGGGGCCTACGAGCAGTACTTC. The encoded protein is CASSHQGAYEQYF.

The chain employs TRBV5-1 and TRBJ2-3, with 9 bases identical to TRBD1. Germline CDR1 SGHRS, CDR2 YFSETQ. V lost 0 bases and J lost 6; bases outside the gene matches: 2. There are 14 residues in the CDR3. The CDR3: CASSLGDRVDTQYF. The CDR3 DNA is TGCGCCAGCAGCTTGGGGGACAGGGTTGATACGCAGTATTTT.

This clonotype was seen a few times. The V call is TRBV10-3, the J call TRBJ1-2; D may be TRBD1 (5 bases). Per germline, CDR1 ENHRY and CDR2 SYGVKD. Trimming took off 11 bases at V and 5 bases at J, with 18 bases between the two ends. This CDR3 region has 13 residues. DNA for the CDR3: TGTGCCCTCTCGGCAGGGTCTGGTTATGGCTACACCTTC. It codes for CALSAGSGYGYTF.

The chain couples TRBV20-1 to TRBJ2-3; TRBD2 might be the D (7 bases). Per germline, CDR1 DFQATT and CDR2 SNEGSKA (reference sequence). CDR3 length: 14 residues. Trimming pared 7 bases from V and 2 bases from J, leaving 16 bases between. CDR3 amino acids: CSGLGGGATDTQYF. DNA of the CDR3: TGCAGTGGATTGGGTGGGGGGGCCACAGATACGCAGTATTTT.

This clonotype came up a few times. The chain's CDR3 is CASSSHGTPNTEAFF. Written as DNA, the CDR3 is TGTGCCAGCAGTTCCCACGGGACACCTAACACTGAAGCTTTCTTT. V usage is TRBV6-9 and J usage is TRBJ1-1, with a tentative D call TRBD1 (6 bases). CDR1 is MNHGY, CDR2 SVAAGI, per germline. The CDR3 length is 15 residues. Trimming removed 4 bases from V and 2 bases from J, with 14 bases in between.

This clonotype was detected ten times or more. This chain connects TRBV11-1 to TRBJ2-3; no definite D call. CDR1 and CDR2 from the germline V gene are SGHAT and FQDESV (reference sequence). The V end was cut by 5 bases, the J end by 8 bases, with 11 bases between. The CDR3 totals 12 residues. This CDR3 reads CASSRDGGTQYF. In DNA form, the CDR3 reads TGTGCCAGCAGCCGAGATGGTGGTACGCAGTATTTT.